A selection of T cell receptor beta chains follows, all from one sample in a study of OX40 agonist ivuxolimab in advanced cancers. The protocol was immunoSEQ multiplex PCR, while the TCRdb copy is restricted to in-frame clones and leaves out a portion. This sample has about 97,000 clones; approximately 87% occur once, and the top ten carry roughly 5%. The sample here was CD4+ or CD8+ T cells sorted from blood, taken in a trial of the OX40 agonist ivuxolimab. The receptors here all came from an adult with an advanced solid tumor such as melanoma, head and neck, liver or kidney cancer. The CDR3 runs from the conserved cysteine through the conserved F or W. D genes are given only for firm matches. The size of a clone is reported for some rows only, either as once, few or many, or as a class for expanded clones.

- - TRBJ2-1 TRBV27 TGTGCCAGCAGTTTAAGCCGGCAGAAGGAGCAGTTCTTC CASSLSRQKEQFF
- - TRBJ2-3 TRBV7-7 TGTGCTAGCAGCCTCAGACTTTCTAGCACAGATACGCAGTATTTT CASSLRLSSTDTQYF
- - TRBJ2-7 TRBV19 TGTGCCAGTAGTGGCGGACTGAGCTACGAGCAGTACTTC CASSGGLSYEQYF
- - TRBJ1-2 TRBV7-8 TGTGCCAGCAGCTCGCCCGGGGGCCGCGGTGGCTACACCTTC CASSSPGGRGGYTF
- TRBD2 TRBJ2-7 TRBV7-9 TGTGCCAGCAGCCACTCTCTAGCGGGAGGGCCTTACGAGCAGTACTTC CASSHSLAGGPYEQYF
once - TRBJ1-1 TRBV4-2 TGTGCCAGCAGCCAGCCCAGAAGGGGGACGGTGAACACTGAAGCTTTCTTT CASSQPRRGTVNTEAFF
- TRBD2 TRBJ2-7 TRBV2 TGTGCCAGCACCCTAGCGGACTCCTACGAGCAGTACTTC CASTLADSYEQYF
- - TRBJ1-5 TRBV27 TGTGCCAGCACCCCTGGCATATATAGCAATCAGCCCCAGCATTTT CASTPGIYSNQPQHF
- - TRBJ1-1 TRBV27 TGTGCCAGCAGTTTACGGAGCGGCGGGGGACGCATTAACACTGAAGCTTTCTTT CASSLRSGGGRINTEAFF
once TRBD2 TRBJ2-7 TRBV30 TGTGCCTGGAGTGGCATCTGGGGACTAGCGGGAGCGTACGAGCAGTACTTC CAWSGIWGLAGAYEQYF
- - TRBJ1-6 TRBV5-6 TGTGCCAGCAGCCCCCCCCGGGGAAATTCACCCCTCCACTTT CASSPPRGNSPLHF
- TRBD2 TRBJ2-7 TRBV5-1 TGCGCCAGCAGCCAGACTAGCGGTGCCTACGAGCAGTACTTC CASSQTSGAYEQYF
few TRBD2 TRBJ2-5 TRBV29-1 TGCAGCGTTGAATTATTGGGGGGGGAGACCCAGTACTTC CSVELLGGETQYF
- TRBD1 TRBJ1-2 TRBV4-1 TGCGCCAGCAGACCGACAGGGTCCTATGGCTACACCTTC CASRPTGSYGYTF
- TRBD1 TRBJ1-5 TRBV6-5 TGTGCCAGCAGTCCGCAGGGGGCGTTGGCTCAGCCCCAGCATTTT CASSPQGALAQPQHF
once TRBD1 TRBJ2-5 TRBV10-1 TGCGCCAGCAGAGACAGGGGGCTTAACCAAGAGACCCAGTACTTC CASRDRGLNQETQYF
- TRBD1 TRBJ1-6 TRBV10-2 TGCGCCTCCAACCGGGGACAGACTAATTCACCCCTCCACTTT CASNRGQTNSPLHF
- - TRBJ1-5 TRBV2 TGTGCCAGCAGTGAAAAAAGGGCAGCCTACGACCGCGACCCACGTTATAGCAATCAGCCCCAGCATTTT CASSEKRAAYDRDPRYSNQPQHF
- TRBD1 TRBJ1-1 TRBV29-1 TGCAGCGTTCCGGACAGGGTGGCCACTGAAGCTTTCTTT CSVPDRVATEAFF
once - TRBJ2-3 TRBV7-2 TGTGCCAGCAGCTTAGCTACGGGGGAGGCCCCGGTAAGTGTCACAGATACGCAGTATTTT CASSLATGEAPVSVTDTQYF
- - TRBJ2-1 TRBV2 TGTGCCAGCAGTTTGGATAATGAGCAGTTCTTC CASSLDNEQFF
- TRBD1 TRBJ2-1 TRBV6-5 TGTGCCAGCAGTAGGGACAGTTTCTCCTACAATGAGCAGTTCTTC CASSRDSFSYNEQFF
- - TRBJ2-2 TRBV25-1 TGTGCCAGCAGGGGGCGGGGCGGGGAGCTGTTTTTT CASRGRGGELFF
- - TRBJ1-4 TRBV6-6 TGTGCCAGCAGTTCGGGCAGGGTGAATGAAAAACTGTTTTTT CASSSGRVNEKLFF
- - TRBJ2-5 TRBV7-8 TGTGCCAGCAGCCTCGGACGTAGGGAGACCCAGTACTTC CASSLGRRETQYF
- TRBD2 TRBJ2-1 TRBV6-6 TGTGCCAGCAGAGCGACTAGCGGGGGTTACAATGAGCAGTTCTTC CASRATSGGYNEQFF
- - TRBJ2-2 TRBV7-3 TGTGCCAGCAGCTTAAACGTTGTTGGCGGGGAGCTGTTTTTT CASSLNVVGGELFF
- TRBD1 TRBJ1-1 TRBV2 TGTGCCAGCAAAATGGGACAGGGGTTAGGGACTGAAGCTTTCTTT CASKMGQGLGTEAFF
- TRBD2 TRBJ2-7 TRBV29-1 TGCAGCGCTGGGATAGCGGGCGGACAGTACTTC CSAGIAGGQYF
- - TRBJ2-7 TRBV11-2 TGTGCCAGCAGCCCCGGAAGAACCGAGCAGTACTTC CASSPGRTEQYF